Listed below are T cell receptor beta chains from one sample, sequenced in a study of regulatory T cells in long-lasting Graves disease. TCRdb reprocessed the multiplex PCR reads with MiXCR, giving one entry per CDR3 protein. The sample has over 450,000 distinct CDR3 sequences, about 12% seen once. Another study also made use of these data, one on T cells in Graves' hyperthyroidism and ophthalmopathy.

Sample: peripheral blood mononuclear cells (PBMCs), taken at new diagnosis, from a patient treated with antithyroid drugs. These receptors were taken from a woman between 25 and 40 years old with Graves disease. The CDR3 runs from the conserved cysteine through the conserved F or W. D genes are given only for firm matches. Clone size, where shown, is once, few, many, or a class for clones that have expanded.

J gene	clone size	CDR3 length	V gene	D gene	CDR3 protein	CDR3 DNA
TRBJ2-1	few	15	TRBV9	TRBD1	CASSVSSTGTGEQFF	TGTGCCAGCAGCGTATCTTCAACCGGGACAGGTGAGCAGTTCTTC
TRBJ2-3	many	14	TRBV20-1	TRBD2	CSAPGTSGMDTQYF	TGCAGTGCTCCTGGGACTAGCGGGATGGATACGCAGTATTTT
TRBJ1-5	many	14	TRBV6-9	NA	CASSYDGYNQPQHF	TGTGCCAGCAGTTATGACGGTTATAATCAGCCCCAGCATTTT
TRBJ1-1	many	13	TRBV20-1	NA	CSGIYRGNTEAFF	TGCAGCGGTATATACCGAGGGAACACTGAAGCTTTCTTT
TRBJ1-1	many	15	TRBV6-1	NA	CASSDRGYGDTEAFF	TGTGCCAGCAGTGACAGGGGATATGGGGACACTGAAGCTTTCTTT
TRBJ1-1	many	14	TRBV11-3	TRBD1	CASSVRGMNTEAFF	TGTGCCAGCAGCGTCAGGGGGATGAACACTGAAGCTTTCTTT
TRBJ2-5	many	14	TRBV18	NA	CASSPVPEGKTQYF	TGTGCCAGCTCACCAGTACCCGAGGGGAAGACCCAGTACTTC
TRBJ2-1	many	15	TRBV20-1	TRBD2	CSARDWLAGEQAPFF	TGCAGTGCTAGAGATTGGCTAGCGGGAGAGCAAGCTCCGTTCTTC
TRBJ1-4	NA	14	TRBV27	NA	CASSLSGENEKLFF	TGTGCCAGCAGTTTATCTGGGGAGAATGAAAAACTGTTTTTT
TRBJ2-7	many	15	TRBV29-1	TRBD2	CSVPHPSGRLYEQYF	TGCAGCGTCCCCCACCCTAGCGGGAGGCTCTACGAGCAGTACTTC
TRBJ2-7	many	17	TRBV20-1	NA	CSAREIPPGRSPYEQYF	TGCAGTGCTAGAGAAATACCTCCGGGACGCTCCCCCTACGAGCAGTACTTC
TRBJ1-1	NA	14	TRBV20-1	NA	CSAPWAEANTEAFF	TGCAGTGCTCCGTGGGCGGAAGCTAACACTGAAGCTTTCTTT
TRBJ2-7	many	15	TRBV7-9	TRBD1	CASSSPDRGRYEQYF	TGTGCCAGCAGCTCCCCCGACAGGGGAAGGTACGAGCAGTACTTC
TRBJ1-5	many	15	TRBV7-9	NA	CASSLVEVSNQPQHF	TGTGCCAGCAGCTTAGTGGAAGTTAGCAATCAGCCCCAGCATTTT
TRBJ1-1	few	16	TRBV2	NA	CASSQVGRLPNTEAFF	TGCGCCAGCAGCCAAGTAGGGCGGCTCCCGAACACTGAAGCTTTCTTT
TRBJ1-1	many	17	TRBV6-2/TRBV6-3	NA	CASSYPYRPERDTEAFF	TGTGCCAGCAGTTACCCATATCGGCCAGAGAGGGACACTGAAGCTTTCTTT
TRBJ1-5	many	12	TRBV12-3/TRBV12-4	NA	CASSAGVQPQHF	TGTGCCAGCAGTGCAGGGGTACAGCCCCAGCATTTT
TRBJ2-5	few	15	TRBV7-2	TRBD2	CASSLQAGGPRTQYF	TGTGCCAGCAGCTTACAAGCGGGAGGCCCCCGGACCCAGTACTTC
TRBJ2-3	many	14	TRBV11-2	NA	CASSFLSREHTQYF	TGTGCCAGCAGCTTTCTCAGCAGGGAGCATACGCAGTATTTT
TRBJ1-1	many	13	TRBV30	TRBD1	CAWRTGGFTEAFF	TGTGCCTGGAGGACAGGGGGCTTCACTGAAGCTTTCTTT
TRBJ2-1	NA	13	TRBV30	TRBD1	CAWSVSGAGGQFF	TGTGCCTGGAGTGTTTCAGGGGCAGGGGGGCAGTTCTTC
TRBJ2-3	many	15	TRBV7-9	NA	CASSPGQGATDTQYF	TGTGCCAGCAGCCCCGGACAAGGGGCGACAGATACGCAGTATTTT
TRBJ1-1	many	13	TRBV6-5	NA	CASSYGGNTEAFF	TGTGCCAGCAGTTACGGGGGTAACACTGAAGCTTTCTTT
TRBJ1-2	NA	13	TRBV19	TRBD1	CASSTRDRGGYTF	TGTGCCAGTAGTACCCGGGACAGGGGTGGCTACACCTTC
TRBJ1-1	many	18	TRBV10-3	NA	CAISDPLGSGPEGTEAFF	TGTGCCATCAGTGACCCCCTGGGCTCGGGCCCCGAGGGCACTGAAGCTTTCTTT
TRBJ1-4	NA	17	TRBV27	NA	CASSLRQGPATNEKLFF	TGTGCCAGCAGTTTACGGCAGGGACCAGCAACTAATGAAAAACTGTTTTTT
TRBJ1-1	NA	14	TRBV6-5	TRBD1	CASSYGGQFTEAFF	TGTGCCAGCAGTTACGGGGGACAGTTCACTGAAGCTTTCTTT
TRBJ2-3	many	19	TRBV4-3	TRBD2	CASSQDKIAEGGFTDTQYF	TGCGCCAGCAGCCAAGATAAGATAGCGGAGGGAGGGTTCACAGATACGCAGTATTTT
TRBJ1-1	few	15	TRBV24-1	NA	CATSVLRTMNTEAFF	TGTGCCACCAGTGTCCTACGGACAATGAACACTGAAGCTTTCTTT
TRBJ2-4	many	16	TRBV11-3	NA	CASSLGYILAKNIQYF	TGTGCCAGCAGCTTGGGGTACATCCTAGCCAAAAACATTCAGTACTTC